Listed below are T cell receptor beta chains from one sample, sequenced in a study of T cells in Graves' hyperthyroidism and ophthalmopathy. TCRdb re-called the multiplex PCR reads with MiXCR, one entry per CDR3 protein. The sample includes approximately 690,000 distinct CDR3 sequences, less than 25% seen only once; the top ten take under 35%. Sequencing was performed on blood. All receptors derive from a man aged 25-45 years with Graves' ophthalmopathy. Both conserved end residues are part of each CDR3. The D gene is left open where the match is weak. Clone size appears in some rows only: once, few, many, or a class for an expanded clone.

clone size	V gene	D gene	J gene	CDR3 DNA	CDR3 protein
-	TRBV15	-	TRBJ1-4	TGTGCCAGCCGCATAAAGGGGACTAATGAAAAACTGTTTTTT	CASRIKGTNEKLFF
many	TRBV5-8	TRBD1	TRBJ2-5	TGTGCCAGCAGCCCCGGCAGGGGGCAAGAGACCCAGTACTTC	CASSPGRGQETQYF
few	TRBV4-1	-	TRBJ2-3	TGCGCCAGCAGCCAAGAAGAGGCAGGGACCGACTGGGCAGATACGCAGTATTTT	CASSQEEAGTDWADTQYF
few	TRBV6-5	TRBD1	TRBJ1-4	TGTGCCAGCAGTTACTCAGCCGGGAGGGGGCAGGAAAAACTGTTTTTT	CASSYSAGRGQEKLFF
few	TRBV28	TRBD1	TRBJ1-1	TGTGCCAGCAGCACCGGGACAGGGAGACTGAACACTGAAGCTTTCTTT	CASSTGTGRLNTEAFF
-	TRBV19	-	TRBJ2-7	TGTGCCAGTAGCCGCGGGACCATAGGAAGCTACGAGCAGTACTTC	CASSRGTIGSYEQYF
-	TRBV20-1	TRBD2	TRBJ2-1	TGCAGTGCTAGTCTTAGCGGGAGGCTCGATGAGCAGTTCTTC	CSASLSGRLDEQFF
few	TRBV5-8	-	TRBJ2-7	TGTGCCAGCAGCTTGGTAATGACTGCTTCAATCTACGAGCAGTACTTC	CASSLVMTASIYEQYF
few	TRBV9	-	TRBJ1-2	TGTGCCAGCAGCGTAGCTAGCGGGGGCGAAGATGGCTACACCTTC	CASSVASGGEDGYTF
few	TRBV11-2	-	TRBJ1-6	TGTGCCAGCAGCTTAGATCTGGGCAGGGCGTACGGTTCACCCCTCCACTTT	CASSLDLGRAYGSPLHF
-	TRBV7-9	TRBD1	TRBJ2-7	TGTGCCAGCAGCGCCCCCGGGACAGCGTACGAGCAGTACTTC	CASSAPGTAYEQYF
few	TRBV5-5	TRBD2	TRBJ2-5	TGTGCCAGCAGCCTAGCGGACCGGGGGACCCAGTACTTC	CASSLADRGTQYF
few	TRBV4-3	-	TRBJ2-7	TGCGCCAGCAGCCAAGAAAGTTATCGTTACGAGCAGTACTTC	CASSQESYRYEQYF
many	TRBV3-1	-	TRBJ1-3	TGTGCCAGCAGCCCGGGACAAGTCTCTGGAAACACCATATATTTT	CASSPGQVSGNTIYF
few	TRBV12-3/TRBV12-4	-	TRBJ2-7	TGTGCCAGCAGTTTGGATGCGCTGGGCTACGAGCAGTACTTC	CASSLDALGYEQYF
-	TRBV20-1	-	TRBJ2-1	TGCAGTGCTAGAGGGCGGGGATACAATGAGCAGTTCTTC	CSARGRGYNEQFF
few	TRBV11-2	-	TRBJ2-1	TGTGCCAGCAGCGCCCGGCTGCGGGGGCTCTCCTACAATGAGCAGTTCTTC	CASSARLRGLSYNEQFF
many	TRBV6-5	-	TRBJ1-4	TGTGCCAGCAGTTACGGGACACGGAGAAATGAAAAACTGTTTTTT	CASSYGTRRNEKLFF
few	TRBV5-6	-	TRBJ1-4	TGTGCCAGCAGTGTGAGAGGGGGTAATGAAAAACTGTTTTTT	CASSVRGGNEKLFF
few	TRBV4-1	-	TRBJ2-2	TGTGCCAGCAGCCCCAGGGGGGGGGACACCGGGGAGCTGTTTTTT	CASSPRGGDTGELFF
few	TRBV7-6	TRBD1	TRBJ2-3	TGTGCCAGCAGAAGGGGACAGAGAAATCCTAGCACAGATACGCAGTATTTT	CASRRGQRNPSTDTQYF
-	TRBV6-2/TRBV6-3	TRBD1	TRBJ2-5	TGTGCCAGCAGTTACGGACAGGGGGCGCCCCGTGAGACCCAGTACTTC	CASSYGQGAPRETQYF
many	TRBV11-2	-	TRBJ1-5	TGTGCCAGCAGCCAGGACAGCGGTAATCAGCCCCAGCATTTT	CASSQDSGNQPQHF
many	TRBV11-2	-	TRBJ1-2	TGTGCCAGCAGCGCACCAACAGGGCCCGATGGAGAATATGGCTACACCTTC	CASSAPTGPDGEYGYTF
few	TRBV4-1	TRBD2	TRBJ2-7	TGCGCCAGCAGCCAAGGTCTGGTTAGCGGGAACTCCTACGAGCAGTACTTC	CASSQGLVSGNSYEQYF
-	TRBV10-3	TRBD1	TRBJ1-6	TGTGCCATCAGTGAGGGGACAGGGCGTTCACCCCTCCACTTT	CAISEGTGRSPLHF
few	TRBV7-3	-	TRBJ2-3	TGTGCCAGCAGCCCCTCGGGGTACCCAGATACGCAGTATTTT	CASSPSGYPDTQYF
many	TRBV7-9	TRBD2	TRBJ2-5	TGTGCCAGCATCCCTAGCGGAAAACAAGAGACCCAGTACTTC	CASIPSGKQETQYF
many	TRBV11-2	-	TRBJ1-2	TGTGCCAGCAGCTTAGCAGCAGGGATCTATGGCTACACCTTC	CASSLAAGIYGYTF
many	TRBV7-2	TRBD2	TRBJ2-5	TGTGCCAGCAGACGCAACTTTGGGACTAGCGGAGGGGGAGAGACCCAGTACTTC	CASRRNFGTSGGGETQYF
few	TRBV4-3	-	TRBJ2-7	TGCGCCAGCAGCCAAGGTTCGAGATCCTACGAGCAGTACTTC	CASSQGSRSYEQYF
many	TRBV7-2	-	TRBJ2-7	TGTGCCAGCAGCTGGACGTCTAGCACCTGGGGGTCCTACGAGCAGTACTTC	CASSWTSSTWGSYEQYF
many	TRBV12-3/TRBV12-4	-	TRBJ1-1	TGTGCCAGCAGTTTATCTGGGGGGCATTCCACTGAAGCTTTCTTT	CASSLSGGHSTEAFF